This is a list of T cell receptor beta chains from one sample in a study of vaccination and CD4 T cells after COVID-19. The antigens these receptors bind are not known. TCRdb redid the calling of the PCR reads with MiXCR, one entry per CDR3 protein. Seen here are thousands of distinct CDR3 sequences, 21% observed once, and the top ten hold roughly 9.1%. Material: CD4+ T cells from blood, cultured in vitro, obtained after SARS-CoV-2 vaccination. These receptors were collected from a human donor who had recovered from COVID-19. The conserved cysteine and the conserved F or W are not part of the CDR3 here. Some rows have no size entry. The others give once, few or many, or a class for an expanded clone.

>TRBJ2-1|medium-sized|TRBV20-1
SASLAGGYNEQF
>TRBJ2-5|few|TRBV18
ASSPRDRGPETQY
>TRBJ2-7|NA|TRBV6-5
ASSWQGAPREREQY
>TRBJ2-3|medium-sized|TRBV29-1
SGSRDTQY
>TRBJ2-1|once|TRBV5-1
ASSYDQSSYNEQF
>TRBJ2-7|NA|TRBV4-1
ASSQAWATSYYEQY
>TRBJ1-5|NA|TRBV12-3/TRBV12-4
ASSSPAGPNQPQH
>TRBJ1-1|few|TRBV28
ASSQGQGAAGTEAF
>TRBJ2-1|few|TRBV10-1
ASTQRDISYNEQF
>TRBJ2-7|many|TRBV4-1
ASSQEQVSYEQY
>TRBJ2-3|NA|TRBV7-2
ASSSTLGRFRGDTQY
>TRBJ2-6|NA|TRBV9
ASTPGVYRTSGANVLT
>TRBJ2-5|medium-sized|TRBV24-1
ATSDPTGQETQY
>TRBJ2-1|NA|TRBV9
ASSGSGTRGEQF
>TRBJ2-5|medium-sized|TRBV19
ASSTGRETQY
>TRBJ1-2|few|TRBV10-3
ATGDATYGYT
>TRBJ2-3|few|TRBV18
ASSPTRDTQY
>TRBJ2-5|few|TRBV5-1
ASSSGRSQGQETQY
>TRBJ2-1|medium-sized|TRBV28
ASSSVGRDNEQF
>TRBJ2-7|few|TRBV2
ASMRASPYEQY
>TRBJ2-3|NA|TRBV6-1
ASSELGGVGTTDTQY
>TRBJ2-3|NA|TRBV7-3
ASSGGSTDTQY